This T cell receptor beta chain emerged from a study of blood T cell repertoires in COVID-19. Trimming removed 1 base from V and 3 bases from J, with 15 bases in between. This CDR3 is built from 16 residues. Germline CDR1 is SGHTA and CDR2 is FQGNSA. Sequencing used immunoSEQ multiplex PCR; TCRdb keeps in-frame clones, though not all of them. Counted here are 180,000 or so clones, 76% occurring once; the ten biggest clones make up roughly 9.4%. The receptor comes from a woman between 50 and 59 years old with active or convalescent COVID-19. This sequence joins TRBV7-2 and TRBJ1-1, with D perhaps matching TRBD1 (5 bases). Sequencing was performed on peripheral blood. The CDR3 DNA reads as TGTGCCAGCAGCTTAGTACCACGGGGGGTGGACACTGAAGCTTTCTTT. Its protein product is CASSLVPRGVDTEAFF.